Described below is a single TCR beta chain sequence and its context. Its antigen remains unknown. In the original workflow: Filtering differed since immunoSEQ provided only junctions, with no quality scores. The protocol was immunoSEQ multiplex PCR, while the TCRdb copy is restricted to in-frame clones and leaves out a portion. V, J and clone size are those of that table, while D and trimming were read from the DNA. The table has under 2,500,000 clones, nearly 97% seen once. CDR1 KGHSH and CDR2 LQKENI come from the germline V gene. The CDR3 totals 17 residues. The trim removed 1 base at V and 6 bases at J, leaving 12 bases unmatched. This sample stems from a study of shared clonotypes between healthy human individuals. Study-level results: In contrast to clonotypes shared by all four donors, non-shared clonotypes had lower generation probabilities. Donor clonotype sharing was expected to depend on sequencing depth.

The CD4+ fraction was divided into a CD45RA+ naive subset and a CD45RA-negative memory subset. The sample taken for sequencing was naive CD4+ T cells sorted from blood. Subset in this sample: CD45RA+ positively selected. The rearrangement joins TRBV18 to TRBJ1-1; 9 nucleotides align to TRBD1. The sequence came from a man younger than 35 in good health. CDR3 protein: CASSPRLPGQGFAEAFF. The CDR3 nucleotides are TGTGCCAGCTCACCACGCTTACCGGGACAGGGTTTCGCTGAAGCTTTCTTT.